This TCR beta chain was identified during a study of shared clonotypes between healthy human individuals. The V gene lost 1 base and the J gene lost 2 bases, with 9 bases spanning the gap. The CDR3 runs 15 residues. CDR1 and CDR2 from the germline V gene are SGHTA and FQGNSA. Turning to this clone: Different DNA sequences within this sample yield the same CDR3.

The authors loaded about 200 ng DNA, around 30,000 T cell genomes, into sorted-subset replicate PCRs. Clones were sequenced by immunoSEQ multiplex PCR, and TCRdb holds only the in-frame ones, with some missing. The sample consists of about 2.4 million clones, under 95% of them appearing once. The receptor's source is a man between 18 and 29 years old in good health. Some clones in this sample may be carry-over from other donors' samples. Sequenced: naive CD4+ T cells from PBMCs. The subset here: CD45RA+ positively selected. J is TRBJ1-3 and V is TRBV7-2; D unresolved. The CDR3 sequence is CASSLVGGAGNTIYF. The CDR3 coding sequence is TGTGCCAGCAGCTTAGTAGGTGGAGCTGGAAACACCATATATTTT. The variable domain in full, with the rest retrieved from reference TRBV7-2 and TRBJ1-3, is GAGVSQSPSNKVTEKGKDVELRCDPISGHTALYWYRQSLGQGLEFLIYFQGNSAPDKSGLPSDRFSAERTGGSVSTLTIQRTQQEDSAVYLCASSLVGGAGNTIYFGEGSWLTVV.